Below, one TCR beta chain is given with its context. Its specificity is not known. This sample was taken from a study of Tregs in tolerant kidney transplant recipients. General observations from the study: Findings come from small patient numbers and require larger validation. Tregs expanded with activated donor B cells seemed most donor-specific.

V shed 5 bases and J 2 bases; nucleotides not matched to a gene: 9. This CDR3 region has 16 residues. CDR1 is LNHDA and CDR2 is SQIVND in the germline V gene (reference sequence). Sequencing used immunoSEQ multiplex PCR; TCRdb keeps in-frame clones, though not all of them. The profile shows under 100,000 clones, around 90% of them singletons. The sequenced sample consisted of CD8+ T cells from blood. The sequence was collected from a human donor in good health. This chain connects TRBV19 to TRBJ2-1, with TRBD2 matching over 7 bases. The CDR3 DNA reads as TGTGCCAGTAGTTCCCGGGTAGCGGGCCCCTACAATGAGCAGTTCTTC. Residues: CASSSRVAGPYNEQFF.